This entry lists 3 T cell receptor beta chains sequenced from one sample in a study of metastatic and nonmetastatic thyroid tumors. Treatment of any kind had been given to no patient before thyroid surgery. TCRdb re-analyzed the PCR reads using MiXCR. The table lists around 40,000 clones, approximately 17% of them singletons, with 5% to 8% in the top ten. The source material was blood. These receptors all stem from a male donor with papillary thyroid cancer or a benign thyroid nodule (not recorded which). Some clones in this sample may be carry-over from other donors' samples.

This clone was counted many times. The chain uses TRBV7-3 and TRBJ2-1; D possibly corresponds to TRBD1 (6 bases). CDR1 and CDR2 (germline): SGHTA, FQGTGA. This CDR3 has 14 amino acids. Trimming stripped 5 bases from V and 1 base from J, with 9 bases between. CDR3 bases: TGTGCCAGCAGCATGGACAGTTCCTACAATGAGCAGTTCTTC. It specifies CASSMDSSYNEQFF. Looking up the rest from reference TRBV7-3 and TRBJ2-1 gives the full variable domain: GAGVSQTPSNKVTEKGKYVELRCDPISGHTALYWYRQSLGQGPEFLIYFQGTGAADDSGLPNDRFFAVRPEGSVSTLKIQRTERGDSAVYLCASSMDSSYNEQFFGPGTRLTVL.

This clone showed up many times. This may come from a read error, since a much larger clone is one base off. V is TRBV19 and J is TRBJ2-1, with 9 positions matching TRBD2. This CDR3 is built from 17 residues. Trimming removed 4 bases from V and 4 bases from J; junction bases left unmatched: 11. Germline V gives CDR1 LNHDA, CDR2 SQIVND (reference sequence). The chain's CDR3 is CASSTPRASGIYNEQFF. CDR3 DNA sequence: TGTGCCAGTAGTACTCCCCGGGCTAGCGGGATTTACAATGAGCAGTTCTTC.

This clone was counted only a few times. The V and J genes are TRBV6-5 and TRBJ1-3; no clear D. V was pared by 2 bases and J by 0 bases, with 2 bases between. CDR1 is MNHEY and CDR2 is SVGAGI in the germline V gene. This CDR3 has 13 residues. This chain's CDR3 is CASSYRSGNTIYF. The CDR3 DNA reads TGTGCCAGCAGTTACCGCTCTGGAAACACCATATATTTT.